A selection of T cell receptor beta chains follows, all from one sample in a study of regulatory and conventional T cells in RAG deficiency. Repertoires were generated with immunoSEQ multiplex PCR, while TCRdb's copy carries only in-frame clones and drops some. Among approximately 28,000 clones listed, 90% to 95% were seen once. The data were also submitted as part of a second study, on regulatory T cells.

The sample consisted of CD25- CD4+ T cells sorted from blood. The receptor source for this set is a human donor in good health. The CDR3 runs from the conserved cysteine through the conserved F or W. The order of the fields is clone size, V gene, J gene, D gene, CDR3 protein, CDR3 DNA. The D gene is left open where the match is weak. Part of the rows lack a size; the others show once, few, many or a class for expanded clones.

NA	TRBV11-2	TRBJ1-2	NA	CASSSQGNPPYGYTF	TGTGCCAGCAGCTCTCAGGGGAACCCTCCCTATGGCTACACCTTC
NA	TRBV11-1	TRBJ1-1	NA	CASSRRTEAEAFF	TGTGCCAGCAGCCGGCGGACAGAGGCTGAAGCTTTCTTT
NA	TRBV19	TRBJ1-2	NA	CASRPPTVLGYTF	TGTGCCAGTAGACCCCCGACAGTTTTAGGCTACACCTTC
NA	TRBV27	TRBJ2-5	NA	CATRAGGQETQYF	TGTGCCACCCGTGCCGGGGGCCAAGAGACCCAGTACTTC
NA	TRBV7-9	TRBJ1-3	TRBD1	CASSKDRAGGNTIYF	TGTGCCAGCAGCAAAGACAGGGCGGGCGGAAACACCATATATTTT
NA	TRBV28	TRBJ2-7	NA	CASSLIVQASYEQYF	TGTGCCAGCAGTTTAATCGTCCAAGCCTCCTACGAGCAGTACTTC
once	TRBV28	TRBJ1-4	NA	CASPFLGAGKLFF	TGTGCCAGCCCTTTCCTGGGGGCCGGAAAACTGTTTTTT
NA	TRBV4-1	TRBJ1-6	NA	CASSQWQGNSPLHF	TGCGCCAGCAGCCAATGGCAGGGGAATTCACCCCTCCACTTT
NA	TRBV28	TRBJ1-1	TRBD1	CATERTGENTEAFF	TGTGCCACCGAACGGACAGGAGAGAACACTGAAGCTTTCTTT
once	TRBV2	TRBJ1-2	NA	CASSLTRTANYGYTF	TGTGCCAGCAGTTTGACGCGGACAGCTAACTATGGCTACACCTTC
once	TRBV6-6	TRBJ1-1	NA	CASSYSGRNTEAFF	TGTGCCAGCAGTTACTCGGGCAGGAACACTGAAGCTTTCTTT
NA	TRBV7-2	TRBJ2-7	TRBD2	CASSLDGSGGYEQYF	TGTGCCAGCAGCTTAGACGGTAGCGGGGGCTACGAGCAGTACTTC
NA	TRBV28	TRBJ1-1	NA	CASSSPGQNTEAFF	TGTGCCAGCAGTTCCCCGGGACAGAACACTGAAGCTTTCTTT
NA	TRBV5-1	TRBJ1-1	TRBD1	CASSVHQGATEAFF	TGCGCCAGCAGCGTGCACCAGGGGGCAACTGAAGCTTTCTTT
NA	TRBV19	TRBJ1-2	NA	CASSITGLHEGYTF	TGTGCCAGTAGTATAACAGGTCTGCATGAAGGCTACACCTTC
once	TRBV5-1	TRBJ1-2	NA	CASSPRPGNGYTF	TGCGCCAGCAGCCCCCGCCCCGGGAACGGCTACACCTTC
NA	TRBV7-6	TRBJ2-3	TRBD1	CASSLLRTGSTDTQYF	TGTGCCAGCAGCTTACTCAGGACAGGGTCCACAGATACGCAGTATTTT
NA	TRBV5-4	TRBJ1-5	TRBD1	CASSFLGGDRAHNQPQHF	TGTGCCAGCAGCTTTCTTGGGGGGGACAGGGCACACAATCAGCCCCAGCATTTT
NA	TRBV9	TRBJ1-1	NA	CASSPRGGAMTTEAFF	TGTGCCAGCAGCCCCCGGGGGGGAGCGATGACAACTGAAGCTTTCTTT
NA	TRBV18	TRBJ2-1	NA	CASSPLDSSYNEQFF	TGTGCCAGCTCACCTCTGGACAGCTCCTACAATGAGCAGTTCTTC
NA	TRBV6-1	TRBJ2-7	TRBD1	CASSGGTGESSYEQYF	TGTGCCAGCAGTGGCGGAACAGGGGAAAGCTCCTACGAGCAGTACTTC
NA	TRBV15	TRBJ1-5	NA	CATSRAGTRGSNQPQHF	TGTGCCACCAGCAGGGCAGGGACAAGGGGTAGCAATCAGCCCCAGCATTTT
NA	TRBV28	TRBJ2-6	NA	CASMSSGANVLTF	TGTGCCAGCATGAGCTCTGGGGCCAACGTCCTGACTTTC
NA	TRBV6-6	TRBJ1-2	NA	CASSSTGPGYGYTF	TGTGCCAGCAGCTCCACAGGGCCGGGCTATGGCTACACCTTC
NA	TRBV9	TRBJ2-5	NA	CASSEGLLTGPQETQYF	TGTGCCAGCAGCGAGGGCCTCCTGACAGGACCTCAAGAGACCCAGTACTTC
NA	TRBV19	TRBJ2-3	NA	CASSHAGQTSTDTQYF	TGTGCCAGTAGTCACGCGGGACAGACAAGCACAGATACGCAGTATTTT
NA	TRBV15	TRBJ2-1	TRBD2	CATSRGDYGSTEQFF	TGTGCCACCAGCAGGGGGGACTACGGGTCCACTGAGCAGTTCTTC
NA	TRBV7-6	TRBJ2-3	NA	CASSLTGEFGQYF	TGTGCCAGCAGCTTAACCGGGGAGTTTGGGCAGTATTTT
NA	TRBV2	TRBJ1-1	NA	CASSAGGTEAFF	TGTGCCAGCAGTGCGGGGGGAACTGAAGCTTTCTTT
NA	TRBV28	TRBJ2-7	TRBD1	CASSFDRGRATQTYEQYF	TGTGCCAGCAGTTTCGACAGGGGGCGCGCCACACAAACCTACGAGCAGTACTTC
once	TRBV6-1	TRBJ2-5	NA	CASSELGTGRATQYF	TGTGCCAGCAGTGAGTTGGGTACAGGGAGGGCGACCCAGTACTTC
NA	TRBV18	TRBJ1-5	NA	CASSEEQAPEPQHF	TGTGCCAGCTCGGAAGAACAGGCGCCAGAGCCCCAGCATTTT
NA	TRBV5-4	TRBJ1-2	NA	CASSLGQGNYGYTF	TGTGCCAGCAGCTTGGGCCAGGGGAACTATGGCTACACCTTC
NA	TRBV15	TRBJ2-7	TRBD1	CATGRDRGYEQYF	TGTGCCACGGGCCGGGACAGGGGGTACGAGCAGTACTTC
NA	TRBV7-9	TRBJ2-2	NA	CASSSRQLLNTGELFF	TGTGCCAGCAGCTCCCGACAGCTACTAAACACCGGGGAGCTGTTTTTT
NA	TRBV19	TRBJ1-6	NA	CASSQTAMGSPLHF	TGTGCCAGTAGTCAGACAGCGATGGGTTCACCCCTCCACTTT
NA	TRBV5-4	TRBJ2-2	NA	CASTGEPNTGELFF	TGTGCCAGCACCGGTGAACCGAACACCGGGGAGCTGTTTTTT
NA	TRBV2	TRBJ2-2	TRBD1	CASSDNARQGRTGELFF	TGTGCCAGCAGTGATAACGCGAGACAGGGAAGAACCGGGGAGCTGTTTTTT
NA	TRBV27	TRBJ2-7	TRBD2	CASSLWLAGAKIPYEQYF	TGTGCCAGCAGTTTATGGTTAGCGGGGGCCAAGATCCCCTACGAGCAGTACTTC
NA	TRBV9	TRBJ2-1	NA	CASSRTGTSYNEQFF	TGTGCCAGCAGCAGGACGGGAACCTCCTACAATGAGCAGTTCTTC
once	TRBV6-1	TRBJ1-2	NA	CASSEGSREFGYTF	TGTGCCAGCAGTGAAGGGTCCCGAGAGTTCGGCTACACCTTC
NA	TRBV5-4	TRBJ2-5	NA	CASSFGQGQETQYF	TGTGCCAGCAGCTTTGGGCAGGGTCAAGAGACCCAGTACTTC
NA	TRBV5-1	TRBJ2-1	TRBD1	CASSFGQDYNEQFF	TGCGCCAGCAGCTTCGGACAGGACTACAATGAGCAGTTCTTC
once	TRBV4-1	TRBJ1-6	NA	CASSRTGLPRSSYNSPLHF	TGCGCCAGCAGCCGCACGGGACTTCCAAGAAGCTCCTATAATTCACCCCTCCACTTT
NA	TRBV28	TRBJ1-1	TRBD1	CASSLTGQGRDTEAFF	TGTGCCAGCAGCCTTACCGGACAGGGACGAGACACTGAAGCTTTCTTT
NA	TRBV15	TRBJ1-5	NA	CATSSGQGGYQPQHF	TGTGCCACCAGCAGCGGGCAGGGAGGGTATCAGCCCCAGCATTTT
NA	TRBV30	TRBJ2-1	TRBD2	CAWSATRTSGGAGNEQFF	TGTGCCTGGAGTGCGACGAGGACTAGCGGGGGGGCCGGGAATGAGCAGTTCTTC
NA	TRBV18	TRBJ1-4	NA	CASRRTFGEKLFF	TGTGCCAGTCGCAGGACATTTGGTGAAAAACTGTTTTTT
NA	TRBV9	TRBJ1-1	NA	CASSVDLRGEAFF	TGTGCCAGCAGCGTAGATTTGAGGGGGGAAGCTTTCTTT
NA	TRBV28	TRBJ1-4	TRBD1	CASSLGTDEKLFF	TGTGCCAGCAGTTTGGGGACAGATGAAAAACTGTTTTTT
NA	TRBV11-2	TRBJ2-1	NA	CASSSPPARGNEQFF	TGTGCCAGCAGCTCGCCTCCAGCCCGGGGCAATGAGCAGTTCTTC
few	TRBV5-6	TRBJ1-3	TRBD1	CASSSPGQAIGNTIYF	TGTGCCAGCAGCTCCCCGGGACAGGCTATCGGAAACACCATATATTTT
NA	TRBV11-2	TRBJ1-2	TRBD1	CASSLLGQGPDGYTF	TGTGCCAGCAGCCTCCTCGGACAGGGGCCTGATGGCTACACCTTC
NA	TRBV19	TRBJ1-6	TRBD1	CASTQGGNNSPLHF	TGTGCCAGTACCCAGGGGGGAAATAATTCACCCCTCCACTTT
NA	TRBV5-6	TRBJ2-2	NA	CASSLGATGELFF	TGTGCCAGCAGCTTGGGGGCCACCGGGGAGCTGTTTTTT
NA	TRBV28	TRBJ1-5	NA	CASSFLGKNTVSSRGQPQHF	TGTGCCAGCAGTTTCCTAGGGAAGAACACCGTTTCCTCCCGGGGTCAGCCCCAGCATTTT
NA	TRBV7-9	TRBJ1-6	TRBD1	CASSGRTGANSPLHF	TGTGCCAGCAGCGGGAGGACAGGGGCCAATTCACCCCTCCACTTT
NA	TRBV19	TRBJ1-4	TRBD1	CASSIHQTGRSSTNEKLFF	TGTGCCAGTAGTATACACCAGACAGGGAGATCTTCAACTAATGAAAAACTGTTTTTT
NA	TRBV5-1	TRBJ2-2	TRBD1	CASSRRTGDRPTGELFF	TGCGCCAGCAGCCGACGGACAGGGGATCGGCCCACCGGGGAGCTGTTTTTT
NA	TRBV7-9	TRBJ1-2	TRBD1	CASSHRGPPYGYTF	TGTGCCAGCAGTCACAGGGGGCCCCCCTATGGCTACACCTTC